This entry describes one TCR beta chain. Clones were read by immunoSEQ multiplex PCR, and TCRdb kept only the in-frame ones, dropping some. Altogether fewer than 70,000 clones are present, roughly 80% being singletons, with the ten largest covering 2.9%. The data belong to a study of control samples from healthy donors and cancer patients. Germline assignment: CDR1 GTSNPN and CDR2 SVGIG (reference sequence). This CDR3 is 13 amino acids long. V was cut by 0 bases and J by 0 bases, with 5 bases left in between. The TCR was taken from a woman in her fifties or sixties with lung cancer. The sample taken for sequencing was PBMCs. The rearrangement joins TRBV30 to TRBJ1-2; D not resolved. DNA of the CDR3: TGTGCCTGGAGTGTAGAGGCTAACTATGGCTACACCTTC. Encoded protein: CAWSVEANYGYTF.